This is a list of T cell receptor beta chains from one sample in a study of T cells in Graves' hyperthyroidism and ophthalmopathy. TCRdb re-called the multiplex PCR reads with MiXCR, one entry per CDR3 protein. The repertoire holds under 350,000 distinct CDR3 sequences, with around 15% as singletons. The sequenced sample was blood. These receptors all come from a woman aged 60-75 years with Graves' ophthalmopathy. CDR3s include the opening cysteine and the closing phenylalanine or tryptophan. D genes are given only for firm matches. Not all rows give a size; the values are once, few, many and, for expanded clones, a class.

V	J	size	D	DNA	CDR3
TRBV20-1	TRBJ1-4	few	TRBD1	TGCAGTGCACCGCCTGGACAGGCGGCTAATGAAAAACTGTTTTTT	CSAPPGQAANEKLFF
TRBV7-3	TRBJ2-2	NA	TRBD1	TGTGCCAGCAGACCCACAGGGGGCCCCGGGGAGCTGTTTTTT	CASRPTGGPGELFF
TRBV10-3	TRBJ1-1	few	NA	TGTGCCATCAGTGAGTCGAGCACTGAAGCTTTCTTT	CAISESSTEAFF
TRBV10-1	TRBJ2-6	NA	TRBD1	TGCGCCAGCAGTGTATTATTAGGGACAGGGTTCTCTGGGGCCAACGTCCTGACTTTC	CASSVLLGTGFSGANVLTF
TRBV7-2	TRBJ1-2	many	NA	TGTGCCAGCAGCTCTACAGGGAGGAACGGCTACACCTTC	CASSSTGRNGYTF
TRBV5-1	TRBJ1-1	NA	NA	TGCGCCAGCAACGTGGACCAGGTAACTGAAGCTTTCTTT	CASNVDQVTEAFF
TRBV7-3	TRBJ2-1	NA	TRBD2	TGTGCCAGCAGCTTAAAAGTCACGCGGGAGGAGAGCTCCTACAATGAGCAGTTCTTC	CASSLKVTREESSYNEQFF
TRBV14	TRBJ2-7	few	TRBD1	TGTGCCAGCAGCCAAGATTCCGGGACAGGCACTTACGAGCAGTACTTC	CASSQDSGTGTYEQYF
TRBV20-1	TRBJ1-3	few	NA	TGCAGTGCCTCTGGGGGGAACTCTGGAAACACCATATATTTT	CSASGGNSGNTIYF
TRBV18	TRBJ1-6	NA	NA	TGTGCCAGCTCACCGGCCTTAGGGGCGCGGGATTCACCCCTCCACTTT	CASSPALGARDSPLHF
TRBV15	TRBJ2-1	NA	TRBD2	TGTGCCACCAGCAGAGATTTAAGTACTAGCGGGAGTGATAATGAGCAGTTCTTC	CATSRDLSTSGSDNEQFF